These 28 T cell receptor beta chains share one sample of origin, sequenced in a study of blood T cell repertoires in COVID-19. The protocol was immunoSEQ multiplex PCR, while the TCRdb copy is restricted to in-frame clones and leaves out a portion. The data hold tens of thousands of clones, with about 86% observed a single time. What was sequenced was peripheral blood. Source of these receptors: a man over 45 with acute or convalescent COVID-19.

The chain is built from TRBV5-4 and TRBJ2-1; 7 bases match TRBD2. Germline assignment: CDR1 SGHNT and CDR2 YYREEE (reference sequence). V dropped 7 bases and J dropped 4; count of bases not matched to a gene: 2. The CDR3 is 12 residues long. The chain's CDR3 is CASSRGYNEQFF. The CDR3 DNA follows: TGTGCCAGCTCGCGGGGGTACAATGAGCAGTTCTTC. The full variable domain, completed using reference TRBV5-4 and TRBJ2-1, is ETGVTQSPTHLIKTRGQQVTLRCSSQSGHNTVSWYQQALGQGPQFIFQYYREEENGRGNFPPRFSGLQFPNYSSELNVNALELDDSALYLCASSRGYNEQFFGPGTRLTVL.

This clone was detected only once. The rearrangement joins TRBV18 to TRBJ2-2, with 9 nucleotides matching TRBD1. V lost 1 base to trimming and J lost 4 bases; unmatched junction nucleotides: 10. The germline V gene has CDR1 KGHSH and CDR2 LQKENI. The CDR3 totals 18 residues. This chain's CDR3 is CASSPRMTGTGTTGELFF. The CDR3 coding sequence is TGTGCCAGCTCACCACGGATGACGGGGACAGGGACCACCGGGGAGCTGTTTTTT.

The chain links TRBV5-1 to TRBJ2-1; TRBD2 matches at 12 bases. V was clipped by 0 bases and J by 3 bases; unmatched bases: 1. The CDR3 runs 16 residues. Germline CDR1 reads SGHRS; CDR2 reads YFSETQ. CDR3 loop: CASSLETSGSYNEQFF. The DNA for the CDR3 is TGCGCCAGCAGCTTGGAGACTAGCGGGAGCTACAATGAGCAGTTCTTC.

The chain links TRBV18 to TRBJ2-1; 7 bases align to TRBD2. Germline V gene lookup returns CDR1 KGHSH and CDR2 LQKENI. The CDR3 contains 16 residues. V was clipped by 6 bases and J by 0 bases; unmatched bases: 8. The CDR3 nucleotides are TGTGCCAGCTCTCCGAACCCTAGCGGCTCCTACAATGAGCAGTTCTTC. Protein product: CASSPNPSGSYNEQFF.

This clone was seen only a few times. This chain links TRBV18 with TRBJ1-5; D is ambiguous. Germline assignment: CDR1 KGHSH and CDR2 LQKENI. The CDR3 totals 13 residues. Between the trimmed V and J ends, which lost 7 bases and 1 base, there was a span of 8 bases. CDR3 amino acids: CASCAGSNQPQHF. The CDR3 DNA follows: TGTGCCAGCTGTGCAGGCAGCAATCAGCCCCAGCATTTT.

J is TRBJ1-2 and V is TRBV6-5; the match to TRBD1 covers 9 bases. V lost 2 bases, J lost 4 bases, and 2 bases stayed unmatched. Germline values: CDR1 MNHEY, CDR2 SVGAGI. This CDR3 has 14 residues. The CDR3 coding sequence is TGTGCCAGCAGTTACGGGGGACAGGGCTATGGCTACACCTTC. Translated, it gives CASSYGGQGYGYTF.

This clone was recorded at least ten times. CDR3 DNA: TGTGCCAGCAGTTCTACAGGCTACGAGCAGTACTTC. The encoded protein is CASSSTGYEQYF. The rearrangement joins TRBV6-2 or TRBV6-3 to TRBJ2-7, with a weak D call TRBD1 (5 bases). Per the germline V gene, CDR1 is MNHEY and CDR2 is SVGEGT. The CDR3 extends over 12 amino acids. V dropped 4 bases and J dropped 3 bases, with 7 bases sitting between them.

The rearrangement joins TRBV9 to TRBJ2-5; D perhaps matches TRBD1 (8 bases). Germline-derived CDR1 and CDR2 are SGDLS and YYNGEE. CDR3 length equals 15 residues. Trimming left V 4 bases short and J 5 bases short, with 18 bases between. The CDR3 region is CASSTTGGGYETQYF. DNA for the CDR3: TGTGCCAGCAGCACAACAGGGGGGGGTTACGAGACCCAGTACTTC. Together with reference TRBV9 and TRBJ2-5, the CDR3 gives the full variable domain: DSGVTQTPKHLITATGQRVTLRCSPRSGDLSVYWYQQSLDQGLQFLIQYYNGEERAKGNILERFSAQQFPDLHSELNLSSLELGDSALYFCASSTTGGGYETQYFGPGTRLLVL.

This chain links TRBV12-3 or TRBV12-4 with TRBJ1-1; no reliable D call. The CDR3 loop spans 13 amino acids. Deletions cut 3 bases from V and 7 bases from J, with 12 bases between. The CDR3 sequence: CASSLKTDHEAFF. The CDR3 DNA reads TGTGCCAGCAGTTTGAAAACAGACCATGAAGCTTTCTTT.

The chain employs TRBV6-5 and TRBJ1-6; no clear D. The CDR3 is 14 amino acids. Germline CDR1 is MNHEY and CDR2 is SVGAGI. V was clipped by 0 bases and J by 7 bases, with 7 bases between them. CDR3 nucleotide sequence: TGTGCCAGCAGTTACTCAGACGGGAATTCACCCCTCCACTTT. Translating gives CASSYSDGNSPLHF.

Here the CDR3 DNA reads TGTGCCAGCAGTTACGCCGGGACAGGCCCCTACGAGCAGTACTTC. Translated, it gives CASSYAGTGPYEQYF. V and J are TRBV6-6 and TRBJ2-7, with 8 bases identical to TRBD1. V shed 2 bases and J 2 bases; nucleotides not matched to a gene: 5. The CDR3 contains 15 residues. Per the germline V gene, CDR1 is MNHNY and CDR2 is SVGAGI (reference sequence).

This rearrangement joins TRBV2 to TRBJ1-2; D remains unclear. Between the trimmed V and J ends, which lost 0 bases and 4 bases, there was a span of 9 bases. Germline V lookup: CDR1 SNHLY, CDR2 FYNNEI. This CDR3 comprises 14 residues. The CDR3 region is CASSEALRGYGYTF. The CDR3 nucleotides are TGTGCCAGCAGTGAAGCCCTCCGAGGCTATGGCTACACCTTC.

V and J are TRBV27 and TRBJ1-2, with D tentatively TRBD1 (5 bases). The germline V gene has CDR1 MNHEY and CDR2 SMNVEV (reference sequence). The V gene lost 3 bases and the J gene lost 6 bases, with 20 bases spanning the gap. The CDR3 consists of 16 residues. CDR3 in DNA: TGTGCCAGCAGTTTGGGGCCTTCTTGGCGCCAGGATGGCTACACCTTC. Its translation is CASSLGPSWRQDGYTF.

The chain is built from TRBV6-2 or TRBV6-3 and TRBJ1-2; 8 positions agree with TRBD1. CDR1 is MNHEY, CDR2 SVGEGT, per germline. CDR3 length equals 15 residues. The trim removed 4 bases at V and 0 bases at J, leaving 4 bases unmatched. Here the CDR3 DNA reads TGTGCCAGCAGTTGGGACAGGCCCTCTAACTATGGCTACACCTTC. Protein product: CASSWDRPSNYGYTF.

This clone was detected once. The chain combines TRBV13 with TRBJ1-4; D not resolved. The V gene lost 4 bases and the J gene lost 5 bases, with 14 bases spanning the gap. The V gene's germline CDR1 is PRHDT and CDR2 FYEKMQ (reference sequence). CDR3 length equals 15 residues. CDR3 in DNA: TGTGCCAGCAGCTCCCGACAAGGAAGAAATGAAAAACTGTTTTTT. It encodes CASSSRQGRNEKLFF.

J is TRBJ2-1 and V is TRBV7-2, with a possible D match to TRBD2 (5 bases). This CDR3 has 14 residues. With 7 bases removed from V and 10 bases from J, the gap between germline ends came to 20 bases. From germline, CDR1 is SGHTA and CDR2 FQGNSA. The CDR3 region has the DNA TGTGCCAGCACCGGCCGTTGGGCCACGGGGGAGCAGTTCTTC. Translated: CASTGRWATGEQFF.

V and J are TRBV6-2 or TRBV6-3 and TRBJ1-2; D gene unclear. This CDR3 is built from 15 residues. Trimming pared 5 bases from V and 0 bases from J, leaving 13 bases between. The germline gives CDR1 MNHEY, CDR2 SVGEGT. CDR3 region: CASSPLWPPNYGYTF. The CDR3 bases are TGTGCCAGCAGTCCCCTTTGGCCACCTAACTATGGCTACACCTTC.

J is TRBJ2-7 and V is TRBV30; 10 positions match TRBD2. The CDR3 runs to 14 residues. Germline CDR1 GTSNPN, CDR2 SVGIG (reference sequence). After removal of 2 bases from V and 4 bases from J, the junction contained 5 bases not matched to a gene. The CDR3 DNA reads TGTGCCTGGAGTCCCGGGACTAGCGTTTACGAGCAGTACTTC. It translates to CAWSPGTSVYEQYF. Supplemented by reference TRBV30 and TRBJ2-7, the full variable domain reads SQTIHQWPATLVQPVGSPLSLECTVEGTSNPNLYWYRQAAGRGLQLLFYSVGIGQISSEVPQNLSASRPQDRQFILSSKKLLLSDSGFYLCAWSPGTSVYEQYFGPGTRLTVT.

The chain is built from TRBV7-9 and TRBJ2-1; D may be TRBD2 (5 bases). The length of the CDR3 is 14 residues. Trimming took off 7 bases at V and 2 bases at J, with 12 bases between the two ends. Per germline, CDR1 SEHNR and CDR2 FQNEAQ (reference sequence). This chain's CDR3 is CASIPGSPYNEQFF. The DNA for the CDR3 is TGTGCCAGCATTCCGGGGAGCCCCTACAATGAGCAGTTCTTC.

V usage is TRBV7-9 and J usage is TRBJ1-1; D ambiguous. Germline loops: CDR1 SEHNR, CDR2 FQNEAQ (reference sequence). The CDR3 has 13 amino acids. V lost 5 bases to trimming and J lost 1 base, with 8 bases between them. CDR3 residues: CASSRYRNTEAFF. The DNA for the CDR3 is TGTGCCAGCAGCCGATACAGGAACACTGAAGCTTTCTTT.

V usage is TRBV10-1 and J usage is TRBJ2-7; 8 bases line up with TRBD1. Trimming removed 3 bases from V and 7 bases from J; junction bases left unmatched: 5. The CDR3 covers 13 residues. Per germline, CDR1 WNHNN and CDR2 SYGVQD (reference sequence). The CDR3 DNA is TGCGCCAGCAGTGACAGGGGGCTGGGGGAGCAGTACTTC. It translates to CASSDRGLGEQYF.

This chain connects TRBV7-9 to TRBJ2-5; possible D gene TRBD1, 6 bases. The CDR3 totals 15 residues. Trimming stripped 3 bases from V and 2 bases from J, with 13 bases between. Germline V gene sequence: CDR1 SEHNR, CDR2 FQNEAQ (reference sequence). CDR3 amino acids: CASSFRMQGQETQYF. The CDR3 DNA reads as TGTGCCAGCAGCTTCCGAATGCAGGGGCAAGAGACCCAGTACTTC.

The CDR3 bases are TGCGCCAGCAGCCGGTCCGGGACAAGCTCCTACGAGCAGTACTTC. Translation gives CASSRSGTSSYEQYF. The gene calls are TRBV4-1 and TRBJ2-7, with D possibly being TRBD1 (6 bases). Germline V gene lookup returns CDR1 MGHRA and CDR2 YSYEKL. With 4 bases removed from V and 0 bases from J, the gap between germline ends came to 13 bases. The CDR3 spans 15 residues.

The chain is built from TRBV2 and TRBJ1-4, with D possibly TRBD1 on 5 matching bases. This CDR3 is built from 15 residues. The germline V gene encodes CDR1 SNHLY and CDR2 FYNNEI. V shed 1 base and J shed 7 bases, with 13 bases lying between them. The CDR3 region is CASSEELRVVEKLFF. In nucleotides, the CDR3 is TGTGCCAGCAGTGAAGAACTCAGGGTGGTTGAAAAACTGTTTTTT.

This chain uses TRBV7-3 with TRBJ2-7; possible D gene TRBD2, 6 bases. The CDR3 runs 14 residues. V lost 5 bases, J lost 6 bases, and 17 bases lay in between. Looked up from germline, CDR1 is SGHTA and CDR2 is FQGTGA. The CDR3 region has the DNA TGTGCCAGCAGCCCATCTGGGGGGTGGGGCGAGCAGTACTTC. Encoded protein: CASSPSGGWGEQYF.

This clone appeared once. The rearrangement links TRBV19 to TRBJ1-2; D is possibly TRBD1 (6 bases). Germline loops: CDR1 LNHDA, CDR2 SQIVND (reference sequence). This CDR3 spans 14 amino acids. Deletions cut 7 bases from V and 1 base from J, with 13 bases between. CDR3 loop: CASTSGQYNYGYTF. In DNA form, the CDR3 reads TGTGCCAGTACCTCTGGACAGTATAACTATGGCTACACCTTC.

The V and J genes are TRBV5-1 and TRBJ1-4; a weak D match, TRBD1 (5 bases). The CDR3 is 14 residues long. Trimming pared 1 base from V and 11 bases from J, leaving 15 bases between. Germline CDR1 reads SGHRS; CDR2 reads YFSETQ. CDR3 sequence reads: CASSLRGEGRKLFF. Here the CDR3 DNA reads TGCGCCAGCAGCTTGAGAGGGGAGGGCAGGAAACTGTTTTTT. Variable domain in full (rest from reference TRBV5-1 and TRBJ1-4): KAGVTQTPRYLIKTRGQQVTLSCSPISGHRSVSWYQQTPGQGLQFLFEYFSETQRNKGNFPGRFSGRQFSNSRSEMNVSTLELGDSALYLCASSLRGEGRKLFFGSGTQLSVL.

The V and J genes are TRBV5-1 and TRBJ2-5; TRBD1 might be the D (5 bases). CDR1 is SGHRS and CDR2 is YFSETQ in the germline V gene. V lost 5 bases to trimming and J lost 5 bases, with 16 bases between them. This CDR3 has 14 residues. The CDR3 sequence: CASSASRAPETQYF. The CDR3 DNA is TGCGCCAGCAGTGCAAGCAGGGCCCCGGAGACCCAGTACTTC.